This TCR beta chain was recorded in a study of blood T cell repertoires in COVID-19. Germline values: CDR1 SEHNR, CDR2 FQNEAQ (reference sequence). Trimming cost V 5 bases and J 4 bases, with 18 bases left between them. The CDR3 consists of 16 residues. Here immunoSEQ multiplex PCR was the method, and the copy in TCRdb shows in-frame clones only, minus some. The sample contains hundreds of thousands of clones, 70% to 90% of which appear only once. What was sequenced was PBMCs or T cells enriched from blood (not recorded which). This sequence was found in a man aged 25-45 years who had recovered from COVID-19. The V call is TRBV7-9, the J call TRBJ1-5, with D perhaps TRBD1 (6 bases). The CDR3 DNA reads as TGTGCCAGCAGCCTTCACCAGGGGACATTAAATCAGCCCCAGCATTTT. This codes for CASSLHQGTLNQPQHF.